The present T cell receptor beta chain was sequenced within a study of CD8 T cells in Susac syndrome. The T cells that were sequenced for TCR beta were CD8+ and CD4+ cells from blood. Purification of the CD8+ and CD4+ T cells relied on negative isolation, and TEMRA cells underwent FACS enrichment. Reverse transcription of roughly 0.5 to 1 ug RNA was performed with random hexamers. Amplification of the TCR beta CDR3 was carried out by immunoSEQ multiplex PCR, which spanned a total of 54 Vbeta and 13 Jbeta segments. TCRdb itself ran the immunoSEQ multiplex PCR reads through MiXCR, one entry per CDR3 protein. The table lists hundreds of thousands of distinct CDR3 sequences, over 85% of them singletons. Trimming stripped 4 bases from V and 2 bases from J, with 18 bases between. This CDR3 spans 16 amino acids. CDR1 is SGHDT and CDR2 is YYEEEE in the germline V gene.

Sequences were obtained from CD4+ T cells from PBMCs. The TCR sequence derives from a human donor with multiple sclerosis. This chain links TRBV5-6 with TRBJ1-2, with a possible D match to TRBD1 (6 bases). The DNA for the CDR3 is TGTGCCAGCAGCCGGGGGAGAGGGGGGATAAACTATGGCTACACCTTC. Protein: CASSRGRGGINYGYTF.